This TCR beta chain is from a study of blood T cell repertoires in COVID-19. Study summary: Acute and convalescent COVID-19 samples came from the United States, Italy and Spain.

This clone has a handful of counts. The CDR3 loop spans 14 amino acids. V gave up 4 bases and J gave up 8 bases, with 13 bases separating them. The germline CDR1 and CDR2 sequences are SGHDT and YYEEEE. As originally analysed: Scientists estimated how many nucleated cells there were by amplifying reference gene primers. Measured with immunoSEQ multiplex PCR; TCRdb has only the in-frame clones, and not every one. Clone size and the V and J calls come from that table; the DNA yielded D and trimming. The sample lists fewer than 350,000 clones, roughly 93% occurring once. Sequencing input: PBMCs or T cells enriched from blood (not recorded which). The clonotype originates from a woman aged 35 to 49 with acute COVID-19. This chain connects TRBV5-6 to TRBJ1-6; the D is unclear. The CDR3 DNA sequence: TGTGCCAGCAGCCAGGTAGAGGGATATTCACCCCTCCACTTT. Translating it yields CASSQVEGYSPLHF.